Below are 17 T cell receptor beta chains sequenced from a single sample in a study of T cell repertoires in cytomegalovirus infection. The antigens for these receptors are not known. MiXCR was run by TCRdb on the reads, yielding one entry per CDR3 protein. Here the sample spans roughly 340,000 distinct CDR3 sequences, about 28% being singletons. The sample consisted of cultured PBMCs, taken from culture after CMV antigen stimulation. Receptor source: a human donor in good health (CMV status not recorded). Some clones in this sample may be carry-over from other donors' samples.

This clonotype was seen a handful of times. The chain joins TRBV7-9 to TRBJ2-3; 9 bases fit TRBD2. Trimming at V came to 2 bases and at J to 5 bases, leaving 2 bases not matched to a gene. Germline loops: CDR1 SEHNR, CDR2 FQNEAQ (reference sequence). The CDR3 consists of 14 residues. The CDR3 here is CASSLLAGIDTQYF. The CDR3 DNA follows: TGTGCCAGCAGCTTACTAGCGGGAATAGATACGCAGTATTTT.

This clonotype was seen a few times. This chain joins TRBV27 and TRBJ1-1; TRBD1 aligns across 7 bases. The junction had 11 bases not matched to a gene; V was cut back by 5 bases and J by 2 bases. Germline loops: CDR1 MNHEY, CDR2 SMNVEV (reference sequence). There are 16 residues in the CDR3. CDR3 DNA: TGTGCCAGCAGTCTAAGACAGGGCAGCCCCAACACTGAAGCTTTCTTT. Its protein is CASSLRQGSPNTEAFF.

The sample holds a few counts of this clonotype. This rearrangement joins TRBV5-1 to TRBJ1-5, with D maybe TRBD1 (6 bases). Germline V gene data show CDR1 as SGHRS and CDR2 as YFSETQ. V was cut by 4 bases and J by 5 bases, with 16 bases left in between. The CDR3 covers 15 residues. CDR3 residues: CASSLHGQSDQPQHF. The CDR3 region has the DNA TGCGCCAGCAGCCTGCACGGACAGTCTGATCAGCCCCAGCATTTT.

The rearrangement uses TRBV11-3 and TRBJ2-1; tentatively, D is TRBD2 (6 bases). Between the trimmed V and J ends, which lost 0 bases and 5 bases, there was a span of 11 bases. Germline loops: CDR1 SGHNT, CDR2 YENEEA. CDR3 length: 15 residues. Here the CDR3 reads CASSLDRLAHNEQFF. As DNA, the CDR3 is TGTGCCAGCAGCTTAGATCGCCTAGCGCACAATGAGCAGTTCTTC. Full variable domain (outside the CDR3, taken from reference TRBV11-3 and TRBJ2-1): EAGVVQSPRYKIIEKKQPVAFWCNPISGHNTLYWYLQNLGQGPELLIRYENEEAVDDSQLPKDRFSAERLKGVDSTLKIQPAELGDSAVYLCASSLDRLAHNEQFFGPGTRLTVL.

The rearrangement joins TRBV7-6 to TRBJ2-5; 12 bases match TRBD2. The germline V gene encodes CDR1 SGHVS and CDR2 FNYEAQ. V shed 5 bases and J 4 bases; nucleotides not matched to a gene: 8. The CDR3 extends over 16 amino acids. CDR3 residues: CASSARLAGERETQYF. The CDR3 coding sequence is TGTGCCAGCAGCGCCCGACTAGCGGGAGAACGAGAGACCCAGTACTTC.

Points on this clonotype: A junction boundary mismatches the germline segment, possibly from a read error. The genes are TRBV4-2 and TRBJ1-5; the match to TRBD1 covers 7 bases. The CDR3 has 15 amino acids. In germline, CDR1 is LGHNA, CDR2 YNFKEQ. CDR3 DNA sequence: TGTGCCAGCAGTCAAGGAACAGGGGGCAATCAGCCCCAGCATTTT. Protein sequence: CASSQGTGGNQPQHF.

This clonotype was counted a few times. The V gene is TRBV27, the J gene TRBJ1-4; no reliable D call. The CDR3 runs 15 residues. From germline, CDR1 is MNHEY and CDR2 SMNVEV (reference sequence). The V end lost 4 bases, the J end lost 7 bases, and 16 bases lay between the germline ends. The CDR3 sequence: CASSSPGAASEKLFF. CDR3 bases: TGTGCCAGCAGTTCCCCGGGAGCAGCGAGTGAAAAACTGTTTTTT.

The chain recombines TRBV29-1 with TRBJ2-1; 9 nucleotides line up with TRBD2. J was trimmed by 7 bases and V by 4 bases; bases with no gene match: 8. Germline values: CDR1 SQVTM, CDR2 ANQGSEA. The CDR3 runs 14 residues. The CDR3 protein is CSVAFGGGGNEQFF. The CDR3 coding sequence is TGCAGCGTTGCATTTGGCGGGGGGGGGAATGAGCAGTTCTTC.

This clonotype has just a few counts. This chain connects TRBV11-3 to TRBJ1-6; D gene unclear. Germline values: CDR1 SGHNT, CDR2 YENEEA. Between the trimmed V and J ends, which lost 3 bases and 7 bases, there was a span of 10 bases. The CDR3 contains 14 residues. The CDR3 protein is CASSLDYGNSPLHF. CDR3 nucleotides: TGTGCCAGCAGCTTGGACTACGGGAATTCACCCCTCCACTTT.

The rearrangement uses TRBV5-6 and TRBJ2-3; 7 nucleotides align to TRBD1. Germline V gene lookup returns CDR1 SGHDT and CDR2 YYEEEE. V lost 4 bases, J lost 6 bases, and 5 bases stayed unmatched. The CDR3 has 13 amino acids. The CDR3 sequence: CASSHRQGDTQYF. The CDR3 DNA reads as TGTGCCAGCAGCCATAGACAGGGCGATACGCAGTATTTT.

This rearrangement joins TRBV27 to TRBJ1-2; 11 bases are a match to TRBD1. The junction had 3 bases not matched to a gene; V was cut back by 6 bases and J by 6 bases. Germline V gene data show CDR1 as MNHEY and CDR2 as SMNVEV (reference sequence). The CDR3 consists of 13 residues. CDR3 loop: CASRGQGANGYTF. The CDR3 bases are TGTGCCAGCAGAGGACAGGGGGCTAATGGCTACACCTTC.

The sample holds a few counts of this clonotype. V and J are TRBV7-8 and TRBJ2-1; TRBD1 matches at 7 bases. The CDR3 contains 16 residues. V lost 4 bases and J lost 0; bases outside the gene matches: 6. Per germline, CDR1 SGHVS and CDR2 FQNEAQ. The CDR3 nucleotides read TGTGCCAGCAGCTCGGGGACAGCGAGCTCCTACAATGAGCAGTTCTTC. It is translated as CASSSGTASSYNEQFF.

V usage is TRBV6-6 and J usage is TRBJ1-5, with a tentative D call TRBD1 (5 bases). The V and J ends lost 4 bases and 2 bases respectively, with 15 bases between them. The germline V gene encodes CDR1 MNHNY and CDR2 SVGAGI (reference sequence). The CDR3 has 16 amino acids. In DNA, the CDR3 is TGTGCCAGCAGTTTACTCGGGGGTAGTGGCAATCAGCCCCAGCATTTT. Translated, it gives CASSLLGGSGNQPQHF.

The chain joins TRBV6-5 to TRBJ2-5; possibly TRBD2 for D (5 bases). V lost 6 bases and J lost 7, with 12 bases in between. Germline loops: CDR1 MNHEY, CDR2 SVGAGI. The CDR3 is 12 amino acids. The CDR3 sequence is CASSPPAGTQYF. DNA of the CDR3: TGTGCCAGCAGCCCCCCGGCGGGGACCCAGTACTTC.

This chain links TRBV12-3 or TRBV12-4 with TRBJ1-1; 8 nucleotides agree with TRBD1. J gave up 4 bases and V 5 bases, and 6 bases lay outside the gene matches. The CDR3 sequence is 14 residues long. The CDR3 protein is CASSARQGSTEAFF. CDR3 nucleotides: TGTGCCAGCAGTGCCCGACAGGGGAGCACTGAAGCTTTCTTT.

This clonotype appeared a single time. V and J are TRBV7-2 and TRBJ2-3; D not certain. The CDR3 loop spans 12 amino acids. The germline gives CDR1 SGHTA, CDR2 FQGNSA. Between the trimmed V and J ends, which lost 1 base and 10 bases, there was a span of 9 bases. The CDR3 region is CASSLDPGSQYF. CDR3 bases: TGTGCCAGCAGCTTAGATCCCGGGTCGCAGTATTTT.

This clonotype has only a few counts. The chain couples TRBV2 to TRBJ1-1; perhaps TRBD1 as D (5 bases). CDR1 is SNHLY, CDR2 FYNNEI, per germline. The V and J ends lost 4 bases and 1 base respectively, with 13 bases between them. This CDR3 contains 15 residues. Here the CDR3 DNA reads TGTGCCAGCAGTGGGGCGGACACTAAGAACACTGAAGCTTTCTTT. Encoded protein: CASSGADTKNTEAFF.